What follows are 31 T cell receptor beta chains derived from one specimen sequenced in a study of shared clonotypes between healthy human individuals. Assay: immunoSEQ multiplex PCR; the TCRdb copy retains only in-frame clones and omits some. The sample yields about 2 million clones, 85% to 95% seen once. Material: naive CD4+ T cells sorted from blood. Subset defined: CD45RA+ positively selected. All receptors come from a man aged 18 to 29 in good health.

Comment on this clone: Within the sample, other DNA sequences also encode this same CDR3. The chain carries TRBV6-5 and TRBJ1-1; D gene unclear. CDR1 is MNHEY and CDR2 is SVGAGI in the germline V gene. The length of the CDR3 is 14 residues. Trimming stripped 6 bases from V and 0 bases from J, with 11 bases between. The CDR3 here is CASSPGTLNTEAFF. CDR3 coding DNA: TGTGCCAGCAGCCCGGGAACCCTGAACACTGAAGCTTTCTTT.

The chain carries TRBV7-8 and TRBJ2-3; unclear D gene. The CDR3 covers 12 residues. The V gene lost 1 base and the J gene lost 3 bases, with 2 bases spanning the gap. Germline lookup yields CDR1 SGHVS and CDR2 FQNEAQ. The CDR3, as DNA: TGTGCCAGCAGCTTAGAGACAGATACGCAGTATTTT. This codes for CASSLETDTQYF.

The genes are TRBV18 and TRBJ2-7, with D perhaps TRBD1 or TRBD2 (9 bases each). Trimming shortened V by 6 bases and J by 5 bases, and 32 bases separated the two germline ends. This CDR3 contains 19 residues. Germline CDR1 is KGHSH and CDR2 is LQKENI. CDR3: CASSPGWDRALAGSNEQYF. The CDR3 DNA reads TGTGCCAGCTCTCCGGGTTGGGACAGGGCGCTAGCGGGATCTAACGAGCAGTACTTC.

The J gene is TRBJ1-5, the V gene TRBV14; the D gene is possibly TRBD1 (5 bases). The V gene lost 0 bases and the J gene lost 5 bases, with 14 bases spanning the gap. The CDR3 covers 16 residues. Germline lookup yields CDR1 SGHDN and CDR2 FVKESK. The CDR3 here is CASSQDPRDVDQPQHF. For the CDR3, the DNA is TGTGCCAGCAGCCAAGACCCCAGGGATGTAGATCAGCCCCAGCATTTT.

V gene TRBV18 combines with J gene TRBJ1-1; TRBD1 agrees at 9 bases. From germline, CDR1 is KGHSH and CDR2 LQKENI. The CDR3 spans 16 residues. V lost 4 bases, J lost 7 bases, and 13 bases stayed unmatched. The CDR3 region is CASSRMLGTGLGEAFF. CDR3 coding DNA: TGTGCCAGCTCACGGATGCTTGGGACAGGGCTAGGTGAAGCTTTCTTT.

In its sample, this clone was seen a few times. CDR3 residues: CASSHGGSPLHF. CDR3 bases: TGTGCCAGCAGTCACGGGGGTTCACCCCTCCACTTT. The J gene is TRBJ1-6, the V gene TRBV6-1, with D perhaps TRBD1 (5 bases). Between the trimmed V and J ends, which lost 5 bases and 9 bases, there was a span of 8 bases. The CDR3 length is 12 residues. CDR1 is MNHNS, CDR2 SASEGT, per germline.

This chain uses TRBV28 with TRBJ1-1; tentatively, D is TRBD1 (5 bases). V lost 5 bases, J lost 3 bases, and 10 bases lay in between. Germline CDR1 is MDHEN and CDR2 is SYDVKM. The CDR3 length is 13 residues. The CDR3 nucleotides read TGTGCCAGCAGTAAAGACAGTTACACTGAAGCTTTCTTT. It is translated as CASSKDSYTEAFF.

The chain uses TRBV30 and TRBJ2-7, with TRBD2 identical over 8 bases. Germline CDR1 is GTSNPN and CDR2 is SVGIG (reference sequence). The CDR3 length is 20 residues. Losses at the gene ends were 0 bases for V and 3 bases for J; bases not matched to a gene: 22. The CDR3 coding sequence is TGTGCCTGGAGTGTAATCGCCCCCCTAGCGGGTGAACCCGAATACTACGAGCAGTACTTC. As protein: CAWSVIAPLAGEPEYYEQYF. Looking up the rest from reference TRBV30 and TRBJ2-7 gives the full variable domain: SQTIHQWPATLVQPVGSPLSLECTVEGTSNPNLYWYRQAAGRGLQLLFYSVGIGQISSEVPQNLSASRPQDRQFILSSKKLLLSDSGFYLCAWSVIAPLAGEPEYYEQYFGPGTRLTVT.

This chain joins TRBV10-3 and TRBJ1-1; 7 bases agree with TRBD1. With V trimmed by 10 bases and J by 5 bases, 10 bases remained unmatched. The germline V gene encodes CDR1 ENHRY and CDR2 SYGVKD. The CDR3 consists of 13 residues. The CDR3 sequence: CATKTGDRTEAFF. Written as DNA, the CDR3 is TGTGCCACCAAAACAGGGGATAGGACTGAAGCTTTCTTT.

The chain combines TRBV10-3 with TRBJ2-3, with a possible D match to TRBD2 (5 bases). This CDR3 comprises 13 residues. Looked up from germline, CDR1 is ENHRY and CDR2 is SYGVKD. The V gene lost 3 bases and the J gene lost 4 bases, with 8 bases spanning the gap. The CDR3 spells CAISEFSADTQYF. The CDR3 DNA reads as TGTGCCATCAGTGAATTTAGCGCAGATACGCAGTATTTT.

CDR3 region: CSVLRRGQGSADTQYF. For the CDR3, the DNA is TGCAGCGTTCTCCGGCGAGGGCAGGGGAGTGCAGATACGCAGTATTTT. The gene calls are TRBV29-1 and TRBJ2-3, with a possible D match to TRBD1 (6 bases). The germline V and J ends were trimmed by 5 bases and 4 bases, with 22 bases remaining between them. CDR1 is SQVTM, CDR2 ANQGSEA, per germline. This CDR3 has 16 residues.

This clone was counted once. This chain connects TRBV6-5 to TRBJ1-4; D not resolved. From germline, CDR1 is MNHEY and CDR2 SVGAGI. V dropped 2 bases and J dropped 11 bases, with 6 bases sitting between them. The CDR3 totals 11 residues. The CDR3 loop is CASSYLGKLFF. The CDR3 nucleotides are TGTGCCAGCAGTTACCTGGGGAAACTGTTTTTT.

V usage is TRBV2 and J usage is TRBJ2-7, with 7 positions matching TRBD1. The CDR3 sequence is 14 residues long. The V gene end was trimmed by 4 bases and the J gene end by 4 bases; junction bases not matched to a gene: 7. CDR1 SNHLY and CDR2 FYNNEI come from the germline V gene. DNA of the CDR3: TGTGCCAGCAGTGCCGGGCAGGGGGATTACGAGCAGTACTTC. It is translated as CASSAGQGDYEQYF.

The rearrangement uses TRBV7-9 and TRBJ1-5; D perhaps matches TRBD1 (6 bases). The germline V gene encodes CDR1 SEHNR and CDR2 FQNEAQ (reference sequence). The CDR3 loop spans 19 amino acids. The V end was cut by 1 base, the J end by 7 bases, with 26 bases between. DNA for the CDR3: TGTGCCAGCAGCTTAGTCGCCGGGACAAGCCAACTGAATGAGCAGCCCCAGCATTTT. Translated, it gives CASSLVAGTSQLNEQPQHF.

This clone was counted a single time. This sequence joins TRBV5-6 and TRBJ1-2; D is unresolved. Germline assignment: CDR1 SGHDT and CDR2 YYEEEE. Trimming took 6 bases from V and 4 from J, leaving 19 bases between them. There are 15 residues in the CDR3. CDR3 region: CASKQGTAASYGYTF. The CDR3 bases are TGTGCCAGCAAGCAAGGAACGGCGGCTTCCTATGGCTACACCTTC. The full variable domain, completed using reference TRBV5-6 and TRBJ1-2, is DAGVTQSPTHLIKTRGQQVTLRCSPKSGHDTVSWYQQALGQGPQFIFQYYEEEERQRGNFPDRFSGHQFPNYSSELNVNALLLGDSALYLCASKQGTAASYGYTFGSGTRLTVV.

The V gene is TRBV12-5, the J gene TRBJ2-2; the match to TRBD2 covers 9 bases. Germline V CDR1 and CDR2: LGHNT, FRNRAP. This CDR3 has 19 amino acids. The V gene end was trimmed by 4 bases and the J gene end by 2 bases; junction bases not matched to a gene: 14. The CDR3 reads CASGSGGVRLAVNTGELFF. CDR3 DNA: TGTGCTAGTGGTTCAGGGGGGGTCAGACTAGCGGTAAACACCGGGGAGCTGTTTTTT.

The CDR3 coding sequence is TGTGCCAGCAGTTTAGCCAGGGCGGGCAATCAGCCCCAGCATTTT. Its protein is CASSLARAGNQPQHF. This rearrangement joins TRBV28 to TRBJ1-5, with a weak D call TRBD1 (5 bases). Germline-derived CDR1 and CDR2 are MDHEN and SYDVKM. Trimming took off 2 bases at V and 2 bases at J, with 10 bases between the two ends. The CDR3 totals 15 residues.

The V call is TRBV10-3, the J call TRBJ2-2, with 9 bases that match TRBD1. The CDR3 length is 17 residues. Germline lookup yields CDR1 ENHRY and CDR2 SYGVKD. J gave up 6 bases and V 0 bases, and 8 bases lay outside the gene matches. The CDR3 coding sequence is TGTGCCATCAGTGAGTCAACAGGGGGCAGTAAGTCCGGGGAGCTGTTTTTT. It encodes CAISESTGGSKSGELFF.

The chain carries TRBV5-6 and TRBJ2-3; TRBD1 might be the D (5 bases). The ends were cut back, 4 bases at V and 7 bases at J, with 16 bases in the middle. The CDR3 loop spans 14 amino acids. The V gene's germline CDR1 is SGHDT and CDR2 YYEEEE. CDR3 amino acids: CASSNWGALNTQYF. DNA for the CDR3: TGTGCCAGCAGCAATTGGGGCGCTCTGAATACGCAGTATTTT.

The CDR3 protein is CASSDAWASHTQYF. The CDR3 DNA reads as TGTGCCAGCAGTGATGCCTGGGCGTCGCATACGCAGTATTTT. This chain links TRBV25-1 with TRBJ2-3, with unresolved D. The V end was cut by 3 bases, the J end by 7 bases, with 14 bases between. The CDR3 spans 14 residues. The V gene's germline CDR1 is MGHDK and CDR2 SYGVNS.

The CDR3 loop is CASSSGGLAGIINEQFF. CDR3 DNA sequence: TGTGCCAGCAGTTCTGGGGGGCTAGCGGGTATCATCAATGAGCAGTTCTTC. The genes are TRBV28 and TRBJ2-1, with 8 bases identical to TRBD2. The CDR3 sequence is 17 residues long. V lost 4 bases, J lost 6 bases, and 14 bases stayed unmatched. CDR1 and CDR2 (germline): MDHEN, SYDVKM.

The rearrangement links TRBV4-1 to TRBJ1-3; the D is unclear. V shed 3 bases and J shed 8 bases, with 17 bases lying between them. CDR3 size: 15 residues. The germline gives CDR1 MGHRA, CDR2 YSYEKL. CDR3 sequence reads: CASSHGEGRSDTIYF. As DNA, the CDR3 is TGCGCCAGCAGCCACGGGGAGGGCAGGTCGGACACCATATATTTT.

This sequence joins TRBV10-1 and TRBJ1-6; the D is unclear. V was cut by 1 base and J by 10 bases, with 5 bases left in between. Germline V gene data show CDR1 as WNHNN and CDR2 as SYGVQD (reference sequence). This CDR3 is 12 amino acids long. As DNA, the CDR3 is TGCGCCAGCAGTGAGTATGTATCACCCCTCCACTTT. Translated, it gives CASSEYVSPLHF.

CDR3 nucleotides: TGTGCCAGCATGGGCAGGGGAAACACCGGGGAGCTGTTTTTT. The encoded protein is CASMGRGNTGELFF. V gene TRBV2 combines with J gene TRBJ2-2; a weak D match, TRBD1 (6 bases). The CDR3 sequence is 14 residues long. CDR1 and CDR2 from the germline V gene are SNHLY and FYNNEI. V was shortened by 7 bases and J by 2 bases, with 11 bases between the two germline ends.

This rearrangement joins TRBV5-1 to TRBJ2-1, with TRBD1 identical over 8 bases. CDR1 SGHRS and CDR2 YFSETQ come from the germline V gene. The CDR3 is 13 amino acids. J was trimmed by 7 bases and V by 4 bases; bases with no gene match: 4. The CDR3 sequence is CASSIGQGNEQFF. The CDR3 nucleotides are TGCGCCAGCAGCATCGGACAGGGAAATGAGCAGTTCTTC.

The rearrangement links TRBV5-4 to TRBJ1-6; D call uncertain. The CDR3 runs to 13 residues. Per germline, CDR1 SGHNT and CDR2 YYREEE (reference sequence). V dropped 0 bases and J dropped 7 bases, with 5 bases sitting between them. CDR3 amino acids: CASSLGQNSPLHF. CDR3 sequence (DNA): TGTGCCAGCAGCTTGGGGCAGAATTCACCCCTCCACTTT.

The genes are TRBV5-1 and TRBJ2-3; the match to TRBD2 covers 7 bases. CDR3 length: 15 amino acids. The germline V gene encodes CDR1 SGHRS and CDR2 YFSETQ. The V and J ends lost 3 bases and 4 bases, in that order; junction bases with no gene match: 8. CDR3 amino acids: CASSSVAGPSDTQYF. CDR3 DNA: TGCGCCAGCAGCTCCGTAGCGGGCCCCTCAGATACGCAGTATTTT.

This sequence joins TRBV15 and TRBJ1-6; tentatively, D is TRBD1 (6 bases). Trimming cost V 3 bases and J 8 bases, with 26 bases left between them. This CDR3 is 19 amino acids long. Germline V gene lookup returns CDR1 LNHNV and CDR2 YYDKDF (reference sequence). The CDR3 sequence: CATSSGFFSTGGIDSPLHF. The CDR3, as DNA: TGTGCCACCAGCAGTGGATTTTTCTCGACAGGAGGGATTGATTCACCCCTCCACTTT.

Comments on this clone: The identical CDR3 is also encoded by other nucleotide sequences in the sample. CDR3 residues: CASSLAGAGTGELFF. As DNA, the CDR3 is TGCGCCAGCAGTCTAGCGGGAGCGGGCACCGGGGAGCTGTTTTTT. This chain links TRBV5-1 with TRBJ2-2; 10 bases match TRBD2. The V gene end was trimmed by 5 bases and the J gene end by 4 bases; junction bases not matched to a gene: 5. Germline assignment: CDR1 SGHRS and CDR2 YFSETQ. This CDR3 is 15 amino acids long.

This clone was found a few times. The sample has other DNA sequences that encode this CDR3 too. The J gene is TRBJ2-3, the V gene TRBV7-9; no clear D gene. This CDR3 spans 12 amino acids. V was cut by 2 bases and J by 0 bases, with 0 bases left in between. From germline, CDR1 is SEHNR and CDR2 FQNEAQ (reference sequence). The CDR3: CASSLSTDTQYF. Written as DNA, the CDR3 is TGTGCCAGCAGCTTAAGCACAGATACGCAGTATTTT.

The chain is built from TRBV2 and TRBJ2-3; the match to TRBD1 covers 9 bases. This CDR3 has 15 amino acids. Germline V gene data show CDR1 as SNHLY and CDR2 as FYNNEI. The V segment lost 8 bases and the J segment 3 bases; nucleotides outside the gene matches: 9. The CDR3 DNA sequence: TGTGCCAGCCGTCTGCAGGGACAGGGAACAGATACGCAGTATTTT. Translated: CASRLQGQGTDTQYF.